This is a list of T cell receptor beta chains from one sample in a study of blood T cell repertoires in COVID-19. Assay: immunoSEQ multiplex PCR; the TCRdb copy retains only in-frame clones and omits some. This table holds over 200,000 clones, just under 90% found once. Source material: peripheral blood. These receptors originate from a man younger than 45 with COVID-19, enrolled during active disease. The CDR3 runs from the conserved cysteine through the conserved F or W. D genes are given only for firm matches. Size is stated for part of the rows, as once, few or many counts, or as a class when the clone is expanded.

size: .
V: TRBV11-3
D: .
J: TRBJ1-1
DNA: TGTGCCAGCAGCTTAGATGGAGAGGTTGAAGCTTTCTTT
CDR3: CASSLDGEVEAFF

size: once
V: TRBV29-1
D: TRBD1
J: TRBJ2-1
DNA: TGCAGCGTTGAGGTGACAGGGGGCAATGAGCAGTTCTTC
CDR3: CSVEVTGGNEQFF

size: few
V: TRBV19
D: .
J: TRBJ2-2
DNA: TGTGCCAGTAGTATAGCAGGCAGGGTAGTGCCTGGGGAGCTGTTTTTT
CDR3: CASSIAGRVVPGELFF

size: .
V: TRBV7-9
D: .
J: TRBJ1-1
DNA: TGTGCCAGCAGCCGGACAGATTGGGATACTTTCTTT
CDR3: CASSRTDWDTFF

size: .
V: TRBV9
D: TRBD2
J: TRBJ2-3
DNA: TGTGCCAGCAGCGTCACTAGCGAGCACACAGATACGCAGTATTTT
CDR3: CASSVTSEHTDTQYF

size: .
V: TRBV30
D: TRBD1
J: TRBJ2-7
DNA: TGTGCCTGGACCCCCCGGACAGGGATCTCCTACGAGCAGTACTTC
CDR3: CAWTPRTGISYEQYF

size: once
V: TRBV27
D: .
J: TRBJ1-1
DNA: TGTGCCAGCAGTTCCGGGACAATGATGAACACTGAAGCTTTCTTT
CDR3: CASSSGTMMNTEAFF

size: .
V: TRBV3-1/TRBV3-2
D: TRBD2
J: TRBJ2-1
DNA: TGTGCCAGCAGCCAGGAGACTAGCGGGAGTTCCTACAATGAGCAGTTCTTC
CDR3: CASSQETSGSSYNEQFF

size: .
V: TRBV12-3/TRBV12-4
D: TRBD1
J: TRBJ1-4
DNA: TGTGCCAGCAGTAGGACAGGGGGCTCTGAACTGTTTTTT
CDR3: CASSRTGGSELFF

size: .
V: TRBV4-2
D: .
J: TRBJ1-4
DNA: TGTGCCAGCAGCCAAGATCAGGCAGGGTCAAGGGAAAAACTGTTTTTT
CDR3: CASSQDQAGSREKLFF